These 10 T cell receptor beta chains originate from one sample sequenced in a study of blood T cell repertoires in COVID-19. Using immunoSEQ multiplex PCR, the repertoire was profiled, and TCRdb retains in-frame clones only, with some absent. Of approximately 250,000 clones listed, approximately 90% were seen once; the top ten hold about 3%. Material: PBMCs or T cells enriched from blood (not recorded which). The receptors originated from a man aged 35-49 years who had been exposed to COVID-19.

The genes are TRBV3-1 (or the pseudogene TRBV3-2) and TRBJ2-1; TRBD1 matches 7 bases. Trimming took 0 bases from V and 6 from J; bases not matched to a gene: 17. Germline lookup yields CDR1 LGHDT and CDR2 YNNKEL (reference sequence). This CDR3 has 19 residues. CDR3 in amino acids: CASSQDRGKSGTVVNEQFF. The CDR3 region has the DNA TGTGCCAGCAGCCAAGATAGGGGTAAGTCCGGGACAGTGGTCAATGAGCAGTTCTTC.

This chain joins TRBV29-1 and TRBJ2-5; D remains ambiguous. The length of the CDR3 is 13 residues. CDR1 and CDR2 (germline): SQVTM, ANQGSEA. V was cut by 8 bases and J by 0 bases, with 13 bases left in between. The CDR3 region has the DNA TGCAGCCCCCGGCCAGCGCACCAAGAGACCCAGTACTTC. This sequence encodes CSPRPAHQETQYF. Supplemented by reference TRBV29-1 and TRBJ2-5, the full variable domain reads SAVISQKPSRDICQRGTSLTIQCQVDSQVTMMFWYRQQPGQSLTLIATANQGSEATYESGFVIDKFPISRPNLTFSTLTVSNMSPEDSSIYLCSPRPAHQETQYFGPGTRLLVL.

This chain connects TRBV11-3 to TRBJ2-2; 10 bases match TRBD1. In germline, CDR1 is SGHNT, CDR2 YENEEA. With 1 base clipped from V and 8 bases from J, the junction kept 4 bases outside the gene matches. CDR3 length: 15 residues. The CDR3 sequence: CASSLVGTGEGELFF. CDR3 bases: TGTGCCAGCAGCTTAGTGGGGACAGGGGAAGGGGAGCTGTTTTTT.

The V gene is TRBV30, the J gene TRBJ1-6; D is perhaps TRBD1 (6 bases). The CDR3 covers 13 residues. V was clipped by 2 bases and J by 10 bases, with 12 bases between them. Per germline, CDR1 GTSNPN and CDR2 SVGIG (reference sequence). CDR3 DNA: TGTGCCTGGAGTAGGGGGTTATCCTCACCCCTCCACTTT. Amino acids: CAWSRGLSSPLHF.

V gene TRBV5-1 combines with J gene TRBJ2-3; perhaps TRBD1 as D (5 bases). Germline V gene lookup returns CDR1 SGHRS and CDR2 YFSETQ. This CDR3 comprises 15 residues. The V gene lost 0 bases and the J gene lost 3 bases, with 11 bases spanning the gap. The DNA of the CDR3 is TGCGCCAGCAGCTTGGCCGGCAGGGTGACAGATACGCAGTATTTT. This gives the protein CASSLAGRVTDTQYF. Together with reference TRBV5-1 and TRBJ2-3, the CDR3 gives the full variable domain: KAGVTQTPRYLIKTRGQQVTLSCSPISGHRSVSWYQQTPGQGLQFLFEYFSETQRNKGNFPGRFSGRQFSNSRSEMNVSTLELGDSALYLCASSLAGRVTDTQYFGPGTRLTVL.

Points on this clone: Being one base from a much bigger clone, this may be a read error. The gene calls are TRBV3-1 (or the pseudogene TRBV3-2) and TRBJ2-5; 8 bases are a match to TRBD1. Trimming took 5 bases from V and 3 from J; bases not matched to a gene: 2. This CDR3 region has 13 residues. Germline-derived CDR1 and CDR2 are LGHDT and YNNKEL (reference sequence). In DNA, the CDR3 is TGTGCCAGCAGCAAGGGACAGGAAGAGACCCAGTACTTC. Residues: CASSKGQEETQYF.

The chain links TRBV29-1 to TRBJ1-1, with 8 bases that match TRBD1. CDR3 length: 13 residues. The ends lost 6 bases at V and 5 bases at J; junction bases unmatched: 8. Germline values: CDR1 SQVTM, CDR2 ANQGSEA. The CDR3 spells CSVSQGARTEAFF. The CDR3 region has the DNA TGCAGCGTAAGCCAGGGGGCGAGGACTGAAGCTTTCTTT.

The rearrangement links TRBV19 to TRBJ1-1, with D unresolved. V shed 6 bases and J shed 7 bases, with 15 bases lying between them. This CDR3 region has 13 residues. Germline V CDR1 and CDR2: LNHDA, SQIVND (reference sequence). This chain's CDR3 is CASSLVRGDEAFF. CDR3 DNA: TGTGCCAGTAGCCTCGTCAGAGGAGATGAAGCTTTCTTT.

V and J are TRBV19 and TRBJ1-2, with 9 bases matching TRBD1. Germline trimming cut 5 bases from V and 8 bases from J; bases unmatched to any gene: 3. The CDR3 covers 12 residues. Germline CDR1 reads LNHDA; CDR2 reads SQIVND (reference sequence). CDR3 DNA sequence: TGTGCCAGTAGTGGGACAGGGAACGGCTACACCTTC. Encoded protein: CASSGTGNGYTF.

The rearrangement joins TRBV9 to TRBJ2-1, with 7 nucleotides matching TRBD2. The ends lost 0 bases at V and 2 bases at J; junction bases unmatched: 5. CDR1 SGDLS and CDR2 YYNGEE come from the germline V gene. CDR3 size: 16 residues. CDR3 in amino acids: CASSVEGGSAYNEQFF. The CDR3 DNA reads TGTGCCAGCAGCGTAGAGGGCGGGAGTGCCTACAATGAGCAGTTCTTC.